These 2 T cell receptor beta chains were sequenced from one sample in a study of blood T cell repertoires in COVID-19. TCRdb's table, derived via immunoSEQ multiplex PCR, lists solely in-frame clones and lacks some. The data hold under 200,000 clones, with 86% observed a single time. The sample taken for sequencing was PBMCs or T cells enriched from blood (not recorded which). Every receptor here comes from a man between 40 and 49 years old with acute COVID-19.

This sequence joins TRBV5-4 and TRBJ2-2, with 8 bases matching TRBD2. The CDR3 length is 17 residues. V shed 0 bases and J 0 bases; nucleotides not matched to a gene: 4. Germline CDR1 is SGHNT and CDR2 is YYREEE (reference sequence). The CDR3 is CASSLGVAGTNTGELFF. CDR3 in DNA: TGTGCCAGCAGCTTGGGGGTAGCGGGAACGAACACCGGGGAGCTGTTTTTT.

The chain couples TRBV5-1 to TRBJ1-1; a possible D gene is TRBD1 (5 bases). Deletions cut 1 base from V and 7 bases from J, with 11 bases between. Germline lookup yields CDR1 SGHRS and CDR2 YFSETQ. This CDR3 has 13 residues. The DNA of the CDR3 is TGCGCCAGCAGCTTGTGGGGGGTGGATGAAGCTTTCTTT. This translates into CASSLWGVDEAFF.